This T cell receptor (beta chain) appears in the sequencing data of a study of T cell repertoires in cytomegalovirus infection. Across the whole study: An indication of both CMV infection and matching HLA type came from public TCR beta signatures.

Turning to this clonotype: Its antigen remains unknown.

TCRdb itself ran the reads through MiXCR, one entry per CDR3 protein. The top ten hold about 2.8% of the sample, which has about 740,000 distinct CDR3 sequences, roughly 36% seen once. Overall study findings and caveats: The response measured ex vivo was dominated by TCR beta clonotypes (HLA-C-restricted and CMV-specific).

This CDR3 has 13 residues. Trimming stripped 5 bases from V and 3 bases from J, with 10 bases between. The germline V gene has CDR1 LNHDA and CDR2 SQIVND (reference sequence). The rearrangement links TRBV19 to TRBJ1-1, with no clear D. This TCR came from a human donor in good health (CMV status not recorded). Some clones in this sample may be carry-over from other donors' samples. The specimen sequenced was PBMCs. CDR3 sequence (DNA): TGTGCCAGTAGTGCCCGACGGGACACTGAAGCTTTCTTT. This gives the protein CASSARRDTEAFF.